The present T cell receptor beta chain was sequenced within a study of T-cell reconstitution after alpha-beta-depleted transplantation in children (dated by TCRdb to the mid-2010s). Study-wide context: The study quantitatively tracked T-cell immune reconstitution after TCRalphabeta/CD19-depleted allogeneic hematopoietic cell transplantation in children using TCR repertoire profiling.

What the treatment or condition label conveys for this sample: allogeneic hematopoietic cell transplantation with graft depleted of TCRalphabeta T cells and CD19 B cells. TCRalphabeta/CD19-depleted allogeneic hematopoietic cell grafts were given to the transplant recipients, all of whom were children. The library relied on PCR. Sequencing was carried out with an Illumina HiSeq 2500. To normalize quantification of the TCRbeta repertoire, the TCR libraries were built with molecular barcoding that relied on unique molecular identifiers. Starting from the raw public reads, TCRdb applied fastp trimming at Q25, assembled clones with MiXCR and retained in-frame beta chains. Rows are unified per CDR3 protein, each entry keeping the most common DNA and genes. Within this sample are about 470,000 distinct CDR3 sequences, with approximately 41% of them counted one time only. The top ten hold under 35% of the sample.

V sheds 5 bases and J sheds 7 bases, leaving 16 bases between their ends. The germline V gene (reference sequence) gives CDR1 as DFQATT and CDR2 as SNEGSKA. From the cysteine up to the phenylalanine, the CDR3 has a length of 13 residues. Left in the record is the CDR3 DNA by itself, 39 bases read in frame from the first base. On the study overall, not on this receptor specifically: The frequencies of hyperexpanded clones fell over the following months, and after one year, T-cell counts and TCRbeta diversity were mostly attributed to newly produced T cells. In some patients, the high TCRbeta diversity seen at day 60 was put down to recipient T cells and intrathymic progenitors that had survived conditioning. Apparently early alphabetaT-cell count recovery about two months after transplant reportedly relied on only several hundred rapidly expanded clones derived from non-depleted graft cells.

There are many counts of this clonotype. Its antigen target is currently unknown. Per-base quality was not reported, and no clone a single base away is much larger than it. The chain employs TRBV20-1 and TRBJ2-3; the D gene cannot be resolved reliably. The receptor's source is a girl under 10 years old with aplastic anemia, due to receive a stem cell transplant. Source: PBMCs, taken before TCRalphabeta/CD19-depleted stem cell transplant. CDR3 loop: CSAALGRRNTQYF. The DNA is as follows: TGCAGTGCTGCCCTGGGCCGCAGGAATACGCAGTATTTT.